Shown below are 30 T cell receptor beta chains from a single sample sequenced in a study of beta chain features in type 1 diabetes. Expressed TCRB transcripts were sequenced after all isolated RNA was converted to cDNA. Some clones are missing from TCRdb's copy, which holds only in-frame ones; the method was immunoSEQ multiplex PCR. The sample holds about 350,000 clones, about 20% seen once. The sequenced material came from naive CD4+ T cells from blood. The origin of the receptors is a woman aged 18-29 years in good health.

This clone has more than one count but fewer than ten. The chain recombines TRBV30 with TRBJ2-1; the match to TRBD2 covers 11 bases. The CDR3 covers 14 residues. The trim removed 2 bases at V and 7 bases at J, leaving 4 bases unmatched. CDR1 GTSNPN and CDR2 SVGIG come from the germline V gene (reference sequence). CDR3 sequence reads: CAWSTSSGGNEQFF. The CDR3 DNA is TGTGCCTGGAGTACATCTAGCGGGGGGAATGAGCAGTTCTTC.

The table lists this clone with a count of one. The rearrangement uses TRBV6-5 and TRBJ1-2, with a tentative D call TRBD1 (5 bases). This CDR3 has 14 amino acids. Trimming took off 2 bases at V and 4 bases at J, with 11 bases between the two ends. CDR1 is MNHEY and CDR2 is SVGAGI in the germline V gene. The CDR3 protein is CASSYGQGGYGYTF. In nucleotides, the CDR3 is TGTGCCAGCAGTTACGGGCAGGGCGGCTATGGCTACACCTTC.

This clone was counted only a few times. CDR3 region: CASSLPQGEQFF. The CDR3 DNA reads as TGCGCCAGCAGCCTACCCCAGGGTGAGCAGTTCTTC. This chain links TRBV4-1 with TRBJ2-1, with D tentatively TRBD1 (5 bases). CDR1 is MGHRA and CDR2 is YSYEKL in the germline V gene. This CDR3 region has 12 residues. Trimming pared 4 bases from V and 9 bases from J, leaving 10 bases between.

This clone was seen more than once but under ten times. V gene TRBV30 combines with J gene TRBJ1-2; D is ambiguous. The germline V gene encodes CDR1 GTSNPN and CDR2 SVGIG (reference sequence). The CDR3 contains 11 residues. Deletions cut 4 bases from V and 4 bases from J, with 7 bases between. The CDR3 loop reads CAWTGSYGYTF. For the CDR3, the DNA is TGTGCCTGGACAGGCTCCTATGGCTACACCTTC. The entire variable domain, with the rest obtained from reference TRBV30 and TRBJ1-2, is as follows: SQTIHQWPATLVQPVGSPLSLECTVEGTSNPNLYWYRQAAGRGLQLLFYSVGIGQISSEVPQNLSASRPQDRQFILSSKKLLLSDSGFYLCAWTGSYGYTFGSGTRLTVV.

The genes are TRBV9 and TRBJ2-4, with TRBD1 as a possible D gene (6 bases). V was pared by 0 bases and J by 11 bases, with 18 bases between. CDR1 SGDLS and CDR2 YYNGEE come from the germline V gene. The CDR3 has 15 residues. In DNA form, the CDR3 reads TGTGCCAGCAGCGTAGAGCAGGGGAGATCGGGCGTTCAGTACTTC. This codes for CASSVEQGRSGVQYF.

This clone appeared a few times. V is TRBV6-5 and J is TRBJ2-1, with D hard to call. The CDR3 is 12 residues long. Germline V gene data show CDR1 as MNHEY and CDR2 as SVGAGI. V was cut by 5 bases and J by 5 bases, with 7 bases left in between. The CDR3 is CASSRLNNEQFF. The CDR3, as DNA: TGTGCCAGCAGTCGACTGAACAATGAGCAGTTCTTC.

This clone turned up a few times. This chain joins TRBV5-1 and TRBJ2-7, with 7 nucleotides matching TRBD2. Trimming cost V 4 bases and J 8 bases; bases outside gene matches: 6. The CDR3 runs 12 residues. The V gene's germline CDR1 is SGHRS and CDR2 YFSETQ. CDR3 in amino acids: CASSEGLQKQYF. CDR3 DNA sequence: TGCGCCAGCAGCGAGGGACTACAAAAGCAGTACTTC.

The V call is TRBV10-3, the J call TRBJ1-4, with D possibly matching TRBD1 (5 bases). Germline V gives CDR1 ENHRY, CDR2 SYGVKD. The CDR3 totals 13 residues. Deletions cut 4 bases from V and 4 bases from J, with 7 bases between. CDR3 residues: CAISGQFNEKLFF. The CDR3 DNA is TGTGCCATCAGTGGACAGTTTAATGAAAAACTGTTTTTT.

This clone was found a few times. The chain links TRBV5-1 to TRBJ2-5, with TRBD1 matching 7 bases. The germline V gene has CDR1 SGHRS and CDR2 YFSETQ. The CDR3 covers 14 residues. Unmatched junction bases numbered 4, after V lost 0 bases and J lost 5 bases. The CDR3 nucleotides read TGCGCCAGCAGCTTGGACAGGGGTCGGGAGACCCAGTACTTC. Translation gives CASSLDRGRETQYF.

There are a few counts of this clone. This sequence joins TRBV7-9 and TRBJ2-1, with D hard to call. Looked up from germline, CDR1 is SEHNR and CDR2 is FQNEAQ (reference sequence). Trimming pared 1 base from V and 7 bases from J, leaving 8 bases between. The CDR3 contains 13 residues. The CDR3 loop is CASSLGPGNEQFF. The CDR3 DNA follows: TGTGCCAGCAGCTTAGGACCCGGGAATGAGCAGTTCTTC.

This clone was observed a few times. The genes are TRBV30 and TRBJ2-1; 8 nucleotides line up with TRBD2. Germline V lookup: CDR1 GTSNPN, CDR2 SVGIG (reference sequence). CDR3 length equals 15 residues. V dropped 3 bases and J dropped 3; count of bases not matched to a gene: 7. CDR3 loop: CAWRSSGLLYNEQFF. CDR3 sequence (DNA): TGTGCCTGGAGATCTAGCGGGCTTCTCTACAATGAGCAGTTCTTC.

This sequence joins TRBV11-2 and TRBJ2-1, with 7 bases that match TRBD2. Looked up from germline, CDR1 is SGHAT and CDR2 is FQNNGV. V lost 5 bases and J lost 9; bases outside the gene matches: 25. The length of the CDR3 is 19 residues. The CDR3: CASSLSPLGASGVWGEQFF. The CDR3 DNA follows: TGTGCCAGCAGCCTATCCCCCCTCGGTGCCAGCGGGGTTTGGGGTGAGCAGTTCTTC.

This clone was detected a few times. DNA of the CDR3: TGTGCCAGCAGCGTTTTCCAGGCTAGCACAGATACGCAGTATTTT. This codes for CASSVFQASTDTQYF. The V call is TRBV9, the J call TRBJ2-3; D not resolved. Germline V lookup: CDR1 SGDLS, CDR2 YYNGEE. The V gene lost 2 bases and the J gene lost 0 bases, with 10 bases spanning the gap. This CDR3 contains 15 residues.

This sequence joins TRBV29-1 and TRBJ1-1, with TRBD1 as a possible D gene (6 bases). This CDR3 spans 13 amino acids. V was cut by 6 bases and J by 3 bases, with 14 bases left in between. The germline CDR1 and CDR2 sequences are SQVTM and ANQGSEA. CDR3 amino acids: CSVVQGPDTEAFF. The CDR3 nucleotides read TGCAGCGTAGTACAGGGTCCGGACACTGAAGCTTTCTTT.

This chain links TRBV5-4 with TRBJ1-1; tentatively, D is TRBD1 (5 bases). Trimming pared 2 bases from V and 1 base from J, leaving 9 bases between. The germline CDR1 and CDR2 sequences are SGHNT and YYREEE (reference sequence). The CDR3 loop spans 14 amino acids. The CDR3, as DNA: TGTGCCAGCAGCTTTGGCAGGGAGAACACTGAAGCTTTCTTT. Translating it yields CASSFGRENTEAFF.

The chain employs TRBV23-1 and TRBJ2-7; D is perhaps TRBD2 (5 bases). TRBV23-1 is an ORF for which the function is uncertain. Trimming shortened V by 1 base and J by 4 bases, and 23 bases separated the two germline ends. The CDR3 loop spans 18 amino acids. CDR3 protein: CASSQFLGRSRSPYEQYF. As DNA, the CDR3 is TGCGCCAGCAGTCAATTCTTAGGGAGATCTCGATCTCCGTACGAGCAGTACTTC.

The sample holds a few counts of this clone. This chain uses TRBV9 with TRBJ2-5; 8 bases align to TRBD2. V dropped 4 bases and J dropped 7; count of bases not matched to a gene: 9. Germline CDR1 SGDLS, CDR2 YYNGEE. The CDR3 extends over 14 amino acids. The CDR3: CASSSPGGGLTQYF. The CDR3 coding sequence is TGTGCCAGCAGCTCACCCGGGGGGGGTTTGACCCAGTACTTC.

The chain links TRBV5-6 to TRBJ2-7; TRBD1 matches at 10 bases. CDR3 length equals 15 residues. After removal of 6 bases from V and 1 base from J, the junction contained 7 bases not matched to a gene. Germline V gives CDR1 SGHDT, CDR2 YYEEEE. CDR3 nucleotides: TGTGCCAGCAACCTCCCGGGACAGGGGTCCTACGAGCAGTACTTC. Translating it yields CASNLPGQGSYEQYF.

A word on this clone: The sample carries other DNA sequences with the same CDR3. V usage is TRBV19 and J usage is TRBJ1-5; no definite D call. CDR3 length: 13 residues. Germline CDR1 and CDR2: LNHDA and SQIVND (reference sequence). Trimming removed 6 bases from V and 2 bases from J, with 8 bases in between. CDR3 sequence (DNA): TGTGCCAGTAGCGGTACGGGCAATCAGCCCCAGCATTTT. Translated: CASSGTGNQPQHF.

The rearrangement joins TRBV11-3 to TRBJ1-5, with unresolved D. Trimming cost V 1 base and J 12 bases, with 13 bases left between them. CDR3 length: 13 amino acids. Germline V gives CDR1 SGHNT, CDR2 YENEEA. CDR3 loop: CASSLAGLGDQHF. In DNA form, the CDR3 reads TGTGCCAGCAGCTTAGCGGGCCTCGGGGACCAGCATTTT.

This sequence joins TRBV27 and TRBJ1-2, with 8 bases lining up with TRBD1. The CDR3 loop spans 16 amino acids. From germline, CDR1 is MNHEY and CDR2 SMNVEV (reference sequence). The trim removed 0 bases at V and 5 bases at J, leaving 8 bases unmatched. CDR3 coding DNA: TGTGCCAGCAGTTTATCGGGGACAGGTACCTTTTATGGCTACACCTTC. Encoded protein: CASSLSGTGTFYGYTF.

This clone occurred a few times. This chain links TRBV6-5 with TRBJ1-2; 9 bases agree with TRBD1. The CDR3 runs 14 residues. Trimming at V came to 6 bases and at J to 8 bases, leaving 10 bases not matched to a gene. Germline CDR1 reads MNHEY; CDR2 reads SVGAGI. CDR3 DNA sequence: TGTGCCAGCAGGCCGGGACAGGGTGATCAGGGCTACACCTTC. It specifies CASRPGQGDQGYTF.

This sequence joins TRBV11-2 and TRBJ2-7, with 8 bases lining up with TRBD1. The CDR3 totals 15 residues. V dropped 2 bases and J dropped 3; count of bases not matched to a gene: 6. Looked up from germline, CDR1 is SGHAT and CDR2 is FQNNGV. The CDR3: CASSLQGARFYEQYF. CDR3 DNA: TGTGCCAGCAGCTTACAGGGGGCAAGGTTCTACGAGCAGTACTTC.

This clone was detected a few times. The chain has TRBV5-1 and TRBJ2-7, with a tentative D call TRBD2 (5 bases). With 1 base removed from V and 5 bases from J, the gap between germline ends came to 10 bases. The CDR3 is 13 amino acids. The germline V gene encodes CDR1 SGHRS and CDR2 YFSETQ. The CDR3 reads CASSLRGNDEQYF. CDR3 bases: TGCGCCAGCAGCTTGCGGGGAAACGACGAGCAGTACTTC. The variable domain in full, completed from reference TRBV5-1 and TRBJ2-7, reads KAGVTQTPRYLIKTRGQQVTLSCSPISGHRSVSWYQQTPGQGLQFLFEYFSETQRNKGNFPGRFSGRQFSNSRSEMNVSTLELGDSALYLCASSLRGNDEQYFGPGTRLTVT.

The genes are TRBV4-1 and TRBJ2-5; TRBD2 matches at 12 bases. Germline loops: CDR1 MGHRA, CDR2 YSYEKL. With V trimmed by 2 bases and J by 4 bases, 5 bases remained unmatched. The CDR3 has 16 amino acids. CDR3 residues: CASSQRLAGGAETQYF. CDR3 in DNA: TGCGCCAGCAGCCAAAGGCTAGCGGGGGGGGCAGAGACCCAGTACTTC.

This clone was counted only a few times. The rearrangement links TRBV7-9 to TRBJ2-5; 9 bases are shared with TRBD1. Germline trimming cut 5 bases from V and 1 base from J; bases unmatched to any gene: 8. The CDR3 is 16 amino acids. Germline CDR1 SEHNR, CDR2 FQNEAQ (reference sequence). CDR3 protein: CASSPQGAAPQETQYF. CDR3 nucleotides: TGTGCCAGCAGCCCACAGGGGGCGGCACCCCAAGAGACCCAGTACTTC.

This clone turned up a few times. V and J are TRBV7-2 and TRBJ2-1; D call uncertain. The V gene lost 1 base and the J gene lost 4 bases, with 5 bases spanning the gap. CDR1 and CDR2 (germline): SGHTA, FQGNSA. The CDR3 length is 13 residues. The CDR3: CASSLGQYNEQFF. Here the CDR3 DNA reads TGTGCCAGCAGCTTAGGGCAGTACAATGAGCAGTTCTTC.

This clone was recorded a few times. V is TRBV15 and J is TRBJ1-1; TRBD1 might be the D (5 bases). The CDR3 consists of 14 residues. From germline, CDR1 is LNHNV and CDR2 YYDKDF (reference sequence). The V and J ends lost 0 bases and 6 bases respectively, with 11 bases between them. The CDR3 sequence is CATSRDPGHSEAFF. Here the CDR3 DNA reads TGTGCCACCAGCAGAGATCCCGGACACTCTGAAGCTTTCTTT.

This clone turned up a few times. The V gene is TRBV25-1, the J gene TRBJ1-2; 9 bases are shared with TRBD1. The CDR3 extends over 15 amino acids. Looked up from germline, CDR1 is MGHDK and CDR2 is SYGVNS. Losses at the gene ends were 3 bases for V and 1 base for J; bases not matched to a gene: 3. CDR3 nucleotides: TGTGCCAGCAGTGACCCGACAGGGGGTAACTATGGCTACACCTTC. It encodes CASSDPTGGNYGYTF.

This chain links TRBV5-4 with TRBJ1-3; D may be TRBD1 (5 bases). This CDR3 is 13 amino acids long. The V end was cut by 3 bases, the J end by 8 bases, with 12 bases between. Germline V gene lookup returns CDR1 SGHNT and CDR2 YYREEE (reference sequence). The CDR3 here is CASSSTTGHTIYF. DNA for the CDR3: TGTGCCAGCAGCTCCACTACAGGACACACCATATATTTT.